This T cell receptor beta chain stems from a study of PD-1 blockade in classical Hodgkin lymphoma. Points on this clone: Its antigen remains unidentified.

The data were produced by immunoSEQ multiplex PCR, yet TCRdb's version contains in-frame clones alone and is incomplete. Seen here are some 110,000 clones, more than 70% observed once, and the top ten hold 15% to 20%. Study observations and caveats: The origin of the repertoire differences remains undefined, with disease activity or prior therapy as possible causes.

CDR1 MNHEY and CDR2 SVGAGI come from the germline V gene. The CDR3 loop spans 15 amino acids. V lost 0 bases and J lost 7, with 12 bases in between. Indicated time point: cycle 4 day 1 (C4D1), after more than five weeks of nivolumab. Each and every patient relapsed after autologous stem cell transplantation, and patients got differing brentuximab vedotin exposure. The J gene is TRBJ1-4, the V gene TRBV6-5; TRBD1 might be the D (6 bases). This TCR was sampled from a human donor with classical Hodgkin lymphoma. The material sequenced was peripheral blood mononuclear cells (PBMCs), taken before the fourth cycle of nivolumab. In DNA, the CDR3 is TGTGCCAGCAGTTACTCGAGGACAGCTTTTGAAAAACTGTTTTTT. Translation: CASSYSRTAFEKLFF.